Following are 13 T cell receptor beta chains from one sample sequenced in a study of molecular identifiers for immune sequencing clone quantification. TCRdb redid the calling of the PCR reads with MiXCR, one entry per CDR3 protein. The sample includes hundreds of thousands of distinct CDR3 sequences, about a fifth of them seen just once. The sequenced sample was naive CD8+ T cells from blood, with Jurkat cell RNA spiked in. Subset meaning: FACS-sorted CD8+CD4-CCR7+CD45RA+ naive T cells. Receptors were obtained from a human donor in good health. Some libraries in this study had Jurkat cell RNA spiked in.

A remark on this clonotype: A read error may explain this, as a much larger clone is one base away. Without the conserved terminal phenylalanine or tryptophan, this CDR3 likely stems from a read error. The rearrangement uses TRBV7-6 and TRBJ2-7; 8 nucleotides align to TRBD1. V shed 11 bases and J 0 bases; nucleotides not matched to a gene: 12. The CDR3 length is 15 residues. The germline gives CDR1 SGHVS, CDR2 FNYEAQ. The CDR3 spells CASKLGTGSSYEQYL. CDR3 coding DNA: TGTGCCTCTAAATTGGGGACAGGATCCTCCTACGAGCAGTACCTC.

This clonotype was observed many times. DNA of the CDR3: TGTGCCAGCAGTTTCAGGTCGGAACTAGCTTACCAAGAGACCCAGTACTTC. Its protein is CASSFRSELAYQETQYF. The chain combines TRBV28 with TRBJ2-5; D is possibly TRBD2 (6 bases). Between the trimmed V and J ends, which lost 3 bases and 0 bases, there was a span of 17 bases. The CDR3 is 17 amino acids. The germline V gene encodes CDR1 MDHEN and CDR2 SYDVKM.

Of note for this clonotype: One end of the junction varies from germline; a read error may be responsible. The chain is built from TRBV6-5 and TRBJ2-7; 9 bases line up with TRBD2. In germline, CDR1 is MNHEY, CDR2 SVGAGI. This CDR3 is built from 15 residues. Here the CDR3 DNA reads TGTGCCAGCAGTTACATAGCGGGAGAGAGTTACGAGCGGTACTTC. Translated, it gives CASSYIAGESYERYF.

This clonotype appeared many times. The chain has TRBV13 and TRBJ1-4; D gene ambiguous. The CDR3 extends over 15 amino acids. V gave up 2 bases and J gave up 1 base, with 8 bases separating them. Germline V lookup: CDR1 PRHDT, CDR2 FYEKMQ (reference sequence). The CDR3 here is CASSLRQVTNEKLFF. The CDR3 coding sequence is TGTGCCAGCAGCTTACGACAAGTAACTAATGAAAAACTGTTTTTT.

This clonotype was recorded many times. The V and J genes are TRBV7-9 and TRBJ2-7, with TRBD2 as a possible D gene (5 bases). The CDR3 is 13 amino acids. Germline V lookup: CDR1 SEHNR, CDR2 FQNEAQ (reference sequence). V was cut by 8 bases and J by 5 bases, with 16 bases left in between. CDR3 residues: CASADGIRNEQYF. In DNA form, the CDR3 reads TGTGCCAGCGCGGACGGGATACGCAACGAGCAGTACTTC.

This clonotype was found many times. This chain connects TRBV29-1 to TRBJ2-5; D may be TRBD1 (5 bases). CDR1 is SQVTM and CDR2 is ANQGSEA in the germline V gene. Trimming pared 2 bases from V and 5 bases from J, leaving 6 bases between. The CDR3 sequence is 11 residues long. CDR3 coding DNA: TGCAGCGTTGAACAGGGCGAGACCCAGTACTTC. This translates into CSVEQGETQYF.

Regarding this clonotype: Possible read error: a much larger clone is one base away. The CDR3 is CASSLYVGLGDTQYF. In nucleotides, the CDR3 is TGTGCCAGCAGCTTATACGTGGGGCTGGGGGATACGCAGTATTTT. The chain joins TRBV7-2 to TRBJ2-3, with D possibly being TRBD1 (5 bases). The CDR3 contains 15 residues. Deletions cut 2 bases from V and 6 bases from J, with 15 bases between. Looked up from germline, CDR1 is SGHTA and CDR2 is FQGNSA.

The gene calls are TRBV29-1 and TRBJ2-2; TRBD2 aligns across 7 bases. After removal of 3 bases from V and 1 base from J, the junction contained 2 bases not matched to a gene. The V gene's germline CDR1 is SQVTM and CDR2 ANQGSEA. The CDR3 is 14 amino acids. In DNA form, the CDR3 reads TGCAGCGTTGAGCGGGAGTGGAACACCGGGGAGCTGTTTTTT. This sequence encodes CSVEREWNTGELFF.

This clonotype was counted at least ten times. V and J are TRBV7-8 and TRBJ2-3, with TRBD1 matching 7 bases. The CDR3 covers 15 residues. CDR1 and CDR2 (germline): SGHVS, FQNEAQ. J lost 3 bases, V lost 3 bases, and 6 bases had no gene match. CDR3: CASSLTGFGTDTQYF. The CDR3 region has the DNA TGTGCCAGCAGCTTGACAGGGTTCGGGACAGATACGCAGTATTTT.

This clonotype has just one count. The V gene is TRBV10-1, the J gene TRBJ1-4; D remains ambiguous. Germline V gene sequence: CDR1 WNHNN, CDR2 SYGVQD (reference sequence). The ends were cut back, 3 bases at V and 7 bases at J, with 15 bases in the middle. This CDR3 has 15 amino acids. Here the CDR3 DNA reads TGCGCCAGCAGTGATTCGAGAGGGATGAGTGAAAAACTGTTTTTT. Translating gives CASSDSRGMSEKLFF.

The gene calls are TRBV6-2 or TRBV6-3 and TRBJ2-7; D uncertain. The CDR3 covers 15 residues. V lost 10 bases, J lost 0 bases, and 19 bases lay in between. Looked up from germline, CDR1 is MNHEY and CDR2 is SVGEGT. The CDR3 DNA follows: TGTGCCACCGCCTCCCCTCCGACCAACTCCTACGAGCAGTACTTC. This codes for CATASPPTNSYEQYF.

This clonotype was detected only a few times. The rearrangement joins TRBV7-9 to TRBJ2-3; D may be TRBD2 (5 bases). Germline CDR1 is SEHNR and CDR2 is FQNEAQ (reference sequence). Trimming stripped 6 bases from V and 3 bases from J, with 7 bases between. CDR3 length: 12 amino acids. As DNA, the CDR3 is TGTGCCAGCAGTAGGAGGACAGATACGCAGTATTTT. It encodes CASSRRTDTQYF.

V is TRBV7-9 and J is TRBJ2-7, with 10 bases matching TRBD2. Germline V lookup: CDR1 SEHNR, CDR2 FQNEAQ (reference sequence). The trim removed 5 bases at V and 3 bases at J, leaving 13 bases unmatched. The CDR3 extends over 17 amino acids. The CDR3 region has the DNA TGTGCCAGCAGCCCCAATCTAGTTGGGACTAGCGACTACGAGCAGTACTTC. Its translation is CASSPNLVGTSDYEQYF.